The rows below give T cell receptor beta chains drawn from one sample of a study of TIL therapy for anti-PD-1-resistant metastatic lung cancer. Produced via immunoSEQ multiplex PCR; TCRdb's table is partial and in-frame only. The sample contains about 16,000 clones, roughly 72% of which appear only once. The sample consisted of blood, taken at baseline. The receptors were sampled from a person aged 25-85 years with non-small cell lung cancer. CDR3s include the opening cysteine and the closing phenylalanine or tryptophan. Each record gives: V gene, clone size, J gene, D gene, CDR3 protein, CDR3 DNA. D genes are given only for firm matches. Expanded clones are given a class, and other clones once, few, many or no size at all.

TRBV29-1	.	TRBJ1-2	TRBD1	CSVALTGYGYTF	TGCAGCGTTGCACTGACAGGGTATGGCTACACCTTC
TRBV28	.	TRBJ1-2	.	CASSMTDNSRWKGYTF	TGTGCCAGCAGTATGACCGACAACAGCCGGTGGAAAGGCTACACCTTC
TRBV5-5	few	TRBJ2-7	.	CASSDTYEQYF	TGTGCCAGCAGTGATACCTACGAGCAGTACTTC
TRBV4-1	.	TRBJ2-1	TRBD2	CASSRSSGGAPNEQFF	TGCGCCAGCAGTCGTTCTAGCGGGGGGGCCCCCAATGAGCAGTTCTTC
TRBV19	.	TRBJ1-5	.	CASSIVGEYSNQPQHF	TGTGCCAGTAGTATAGTGGGAGAGTATAGCAATCAGCCCCAGCATTTT
TRBV14	.	TRBJ2-7	TRBD2	CASSQGLAGPWEQYF	TGTGCCAGCAGCCAAGGGCTAGCGGGGCCATGGGAGCAGTACTTC
TRBV10-3	.	TRBJ2-3	.	CAINTASSTDTQYF	TGTGCCATCAATACAGCGTCTAGCACAGATACGCAGTATTTT
TRBV28	.	TRBJ2-7	.	CASSLAYEQYF	TGTGCCAGCAGTTTAGCCTACGAGCAGTACTTC
TRBV21-1	.	TRBJ2-7	.	CASSKPRGPSYEQYF	TGTGCCAGCAGCAAGCCCAGGGGGCCTTCCTACGAGCAGTACTTC
TRBV27	.	TRBJ2-7	.	CASSAKVGGEQYF	TGTGCCAGCAGTGCCAAGGTAGGGGGCGAGCAGTACTTC
TRBV4-3	.	TRBJ2-3	TRBD2	CASSQATGGGRADTQYF	TGCGCCAGCAGCCAAGCCACGGGGGGGGGTCGGGCAGATACGCAGTATTTT
TRBV23-1	.	TRBJ2-3	.	CASTPALNTGTDTQYF	TGCGCCAGCACCCCGGCCCTCAACACTGGAACAGATACGCAGTATTTT
TRBV15	.	TRBJ2-1	TRBD2	CATSRDYGGGANEQFF	TGTGCCACCAGCAGAGATTACGGCGGGGGGGCCAATGAGCAGTTCTTC
TRBV11-2	.	TRBJ1-4	.	CASSLDIGWDEKLFF	TGTGCCAGCAGCTTAGATATAGGGTGGGATGAAAAACTGTTTTTT
TRBV5-5	.	TRBJ2-7	TRBD1	CASSSTGGGEQYF	TGTGCCAGCAGCTCAACAGGGGGAGGCGAGCAGTACTTC
TRBV10-2	once	TRBJ2-7	TRBD2	CAISGASGYEQYF	TGCGCCATATCCGGGGCTAGCGGCTACGAGCAGTACTTC
TRBV7-9	.	TRBJ1-6	.	CASSPLGLSPLHF	TGTGCCAGCAGCCCTTTAGGGCTTTCACCCCTCCACTTT
TRBV21-1	.	TRBJ2-7	.	CASSPSYEQYF	TGTGCCAGCAGCCCCTCCTACGAGCAGTACTTC
TRBV10-1	.	TRBJ2-7	.	CASSDQTYEQYF	TGCGCCAGCAGTGACCAGACCTACGAGCAGTACTTC
TRBV11-1	few	TRBJ2-2	TRBD1	CASSPRDRSTGELFF	TGTGCCAGCAGCCCAAGGGACAGGAGCACCGGGGAGCTGTTTTTT
TRBV11-2	.	TRBJ1-6	TRBD1	CASSLEGQDNSPLHF	TGTGCCAGCAGCTTAGAAGGACAGGACAATTCACCCCTCCACTTT
TRBV6-1	few	TRBJ1-6	.	CASSEMDSENSPLHF	TGTGCCAGCAGTGAAATGGACAGTGAAAATTCACCCCTCCACTTT
TRBV10-3	.	TRBJ1-5	.	CAISESTGYSNQPQHF	TGTGCCATCAGTGAATCTACCGGATATAGCAATCAGCCCCAGCATTTT
TRBV2	.	TRBJ2-2	.	CASSGQENTGELFF	TGTGCCAGCAGTGGACAGGAGAACACCGGGGAGCTGTTTTTT
TRBV19	.	TRBJ2-6	.	CASNRAASSGANVLTF	TGTGCCAGTAATAGGGCAGCAAGCTCTGGGGCCAACGTCCTGACTTTC
TRBV5-1	.	TRBJ2-5	.	CASSLEETQYF	TGCGCCAGCAGCTTGGAAGAGACCCAGTACTTC